The 17 T cell receptor beta chains reported below all come from one sample, sequenced in a study of T cell changes during pregnancy in multiple sclerosis. Sequencing used immunoSEQ multiplex PCR; TCRdb keeps in-frame clones, though not all of them. The sample gives 90,000 to 150,000 clones, about 94% of which show up once; 6.2% is in the top ten. Material: peripheral blood, obtained before pregnancy. These receptors originate from a female donor with multiple sclerosis, enrolled in a pregnancy study.

This chain links TRBV5-1 with TRBJ1-1; no firm D call. The V and J ends lost 0 bases and 3 bases respectively, with 9 bases between them. Germline V gene sequence: CDR1 SGHRS, CDR2 YFSETQ. The CDR3 spans 14 residues. The CDR3 region has the DNA TGCGCCAGCAGCTTGGTCTCCCTTGACACTGAAGCTTTCTTT. Amino acid sequence: CASSLVSLDTEAFF.

V usage is TRBV30 and J usage is TRBJ1-2; 8 bases align to TRBD1. V was pared by 3 bases and J by 3 bases, with 3 bases of the junction left unmatched. This CDR3 has 13 residues. Germline CDR1 GTSNPN, CDR2 SVGIG (reference sequence). CDR3 nucleotide sequence: TGTGCCTGGAGGGGGGGACAGGACTATGGCTACACCTTC. It codes for CAWRGGQDYGYTF.

The chain is built from TRBV30 and TRBJ1-6; D remains ambiguous. Germline CDR1 GTSNPN, CDR2 SVGIG (reference sequence). The V and J ends lost 5 bases and 7 bases respectively, with 12 bases between them. The CDR3 contains 13 residues. DNA for the CDR3: TGTGCCTGGCGCGACTACGGCAATTCACCCCTCCACTTT. Its protein is CAWRDYGNSPLHF.

This clone has only one observation. The V gene is TRBV6-5, the J gene TRBJ2-7, with 8 bases matching TRBD1. The length of the CDR3 is 14 residues. V was pared by 5 bases and J by 3 bases, with 6 bases of the junction left unmatched. Germline assignment: CDR1 MNHEY and CDR2 SVGAGI. The CDR3 loop reads CASSPDRAYYEQYF. In DNA form, the CDR3 reads TGTGCCAGCAGTCCGGACAGGGCCTACTACGAGCAGTACTTC.

This clone was seen a few times. V and J are TRBV12-1 and TRBJ1-5. TRBV12-1 counts as a pseudogene. The CDR3 totals 15 residues. In DNA, the CDR3 is TGTGCCAGCAGCTTGACTTGGAGCGGAAATCAGCCCCAGCATTTT. It specifies CASSLTWSGNQPQHF.

The chain links TRBV9 to TRBJ2-2, with TRBD2 matching over 8 bases. The CDR3 has 16 residues. The V segment lost 0 bases and the J segment 3 bases; nucleotides outside the gene matches: 4. Looked up from germline, CDR1 is SGDLS and CDR2 is YYNGEE. The CDR3 DNA follows: TGTGCCAGCAGCGTAGCGGGAGGGGTCTACACCGGGGAGCTGTTTTTT. It is translated as CASSVAGGVYTGELFF.

The rearrangement joins TRBV5-1 to TRBJ2-7; no firm D call. Per germline, CDR1 SGHRS and CDR2 YFSETQ. Trimming took 0 bases from V and 3 from J, leaving 7 bases between them. The CDR3 sequence is 13 residues long. This CDR3 is CASSLAVGYEQYF. For the CDR3, the DNA is TGCGCCAGCAGCTTGGCGGTCGGCTACGAGCAGTACTTC.

The chain has TRBV7-3 and TRBJ1-1, with TRBD1 matching over 7 bases. The length of the CDR3 is 14 residues. V trimming: 2 bases; J trimming: 0 bases; junction bases outside the gene matches: 0. Germline lookup yields CDR1 SGHTA and CDR2 FQGTGA. The CDR3, as DNA: TGTGCCAGCAGCTTAGACAGGGTGAACACTGAAGCTTTCTTT. Translating gives CASSLDRVNTEAFF.

The chain employs TRBV11-2 and TRBJ1-2; D is unresolved. CDR1 SGHAT and CDR2 FQNNGV come from the germline V gene. Trimming took off 2 bases at V and 0 bases at J, with 7 bases between the two ends. CDR3 size: 14 residues. The CDR3 sequence: CASSLIRSNYGYTF. CDR3 in DNA: TGTGCCAGCAGCTTAATTCGGTCTAACTATGGCTACACCTTC.

The chain couples TRBV15 to TRBJ1-1, with D uncertain. The germline V gene has CDR1 LNHNV and CDR2 YYDKDF (reference sequence). V was cut by 2 bases and J by 3 bases, with 10 bases left in between. The CDR3 has 14 residues. This CDR3 reads CATSRPVAYTEAFF. In DNA form, the CDR3 reads TGTGCCACCAGCAGACCCGTCGCGTACACTGAAGCTTTCTTT.

V usage is TRBV29-1 and J usage is TRBJ2-7, with a weak D call TRBD1 (6 bases). With 0 bases removed from V and 2 bases from J, the gap between germline ends came to 14 bases. Looked up from germline, CDR1 is SQVTM and CDR2 is ANQGSEA. CDR3 length: 15 residues. The CDR3 nucleotides read TGCAGCGTTGAAGATAACAGGGAGATGGCCTACGAGCAGTACTTC. This encodes CSVEDNREMAYEQYF.

The V gene is TRBV6-5, the J gene TRBJ2-1, with D possibly matching TRBD2 (7 bases). The V end lost 2 bases, the J end lost 9 bases, and 17 bases lay between the germline ends. Germline loops: CDR1 MNHEY, CDR2 SVGAGI. CDR3 size: 15 residues. CDR3 residues: CASSYLGGRGGEQFF. CDR3 bases: TGTGCCAGCAGTTACCTTGGAGGAAGGGGGGGTGAGCAGTTCTTC.

Here the CDR3 DNA reads TGTGCCAGCAGTTCCACTCCGTTGGGGACTAGCGGGGGGGCGGCAGATACGCAGTATTTT. Amino acid sequence: CASSSTPLGTSGGAADTQYF. The genes are TRBV27 and TRBJ2-3; 16 bases match TRBD2. The CDR3 is 20 amino acids. V gave up 4 bases and J gave up 4 bases; unmatched junction bases: 14. CDR1 MNHEY and CDR2 SMNVEV come from the germline V gene (reference sequence).

The chain carries TRBV4-2 and TRBJ2-7; the match to TRBD1 covers 8 bases. The CDR3 has 16 residues. The germline CDR1 and CDR2 sequences are LGHNA and YNFKEQ. Unmatched junction bases numbered 5, after V lost 1 base and J lost 0 bases. The CDR3 nucleotides read TGTGCCAGCAGCCAAGCGGGGACAGGAGACTCCTACGAGCAGTACTTC. It yields the protein CASSQAGTGDSYEQYF.

The chain combines TRBV7-9 with TRBJ2-1; 8 bases map to TRBD2. Germline V lookup: CDR1 SEHNR, CDR2 FQNEAQ (reference sequence). V trimming: 5 bases; J trimming: 6 bases; junction bases outside the gene matches: 15. This CDR3 spans 17 amino acids. Here the CDR3 DNA reads TGTGCCAGCAGCCCGAATCAAGGAGCGGGAGTAGGCAATGAGCAGTTCTTC. Translating it yields CASSPNQGAGVGNEQFF.

This sequence joins TRBV5-8 and TRBJ1-4; 7 bases agree with TRBD1. This CDR3 spans 16 amino acids. CDR1 SGHTS and CDR2 YDEGEE come from the germline V gene. V shed 3 bases and J 2 bases; nucleotides not matched to a gene: 7. DNA of the CDR3: TGTGCCAGCAGCTCACCGCCGGGACAGACTAATGAAAAACTGTTTTTT. Translation: CASSSPPGQTNEKLFF.

As for this clone: The sample carries other DNA sequences with the same CDR3. The rearrangement joins TRBV9 to TRBJ2-7; TRBD1 might be the D (6 bases). The CDR3 length is 14 residues. Per germline, CDR1 SGDLS and CDR2 YYNGEE. Trimming cost V 4 bases and J 0 bases, with 11 bases left between them. Here the CDR3 DNA reads TGTGCCAGCAGCCCTCGGACAGACTCCTACGAGCAGTACTTC. Translating gives CASSPRTDSYEQYF.